This entry concerns a single T cell receptor beta chain. These data originate in a study of shared clonotypes between healthy human individuals. The table came from immunoSEQ multiplex PCR; TCRdb's copy has only in-frame clones and leaves some out. The sample carries 450,000 or so clones, 60% to 80% recorded once. The CDR3 consists of 17 residues. V was clipped by 0 bases and J by 0 bases, with 13 bases between them. The germline CDR1 and CDR2 sequences are SGHDT and YYEEEE. The chain combines TRBV5-6 with TRBJ1-3, with D perhaps TRBD1 (5 bases). Sequencing was done on a sample of PBMCs. This TCR was sampled from a woman between 40 and 55 years old in good health. Some clones in this sample may be carry-over from other donors' samples. The CDR3 DNA sequence: TGTGCCAGCAGCTTGGTTATACAGGCCAACTCTGGAAACACCATATATTTT. This translates into CASSLVIQANSGNTIYF.